Presented here are 20 T cell receptor beta chains from one specimen sequenced in a study of STAT5B mutations in CD4+ large granular lymphocyte leukemia. Sequenced by immunoSEQ multiplex PCR; TCRdb stores in-frame clones only, minus some. Here the sample spans 20,000 to 25,000 clones, 74% being singletons. Sequences were obtained from CD4+ T cells from blood buffy coats. These receptor sequences come from a human donor in good health.

V is TRBV10-2 and J is TRBJ2-3; 12 bases align to TRBD2. The germline gives CDR1 WSHSY, CDR2 SAAADI. The trim removed 5 bases at V and 6 bases at J, leaving 3 bases unmatched. The CDR3 runs to 14 residues. In DNA form, the CDR3 reads TGCGCCAGCAGTACTAGCGGGAGGAAGGATACGCAGTATTTT. Translation: CASSTSGRKDTQYF.

The V call is TRBV20-1, the J call TRBJ1-2, with D possibly TRBD1 on 6 matching bases. Germline assignment: CDR1 DFQATT and CDR2 SNEGSKA (reference sequence). The CDR3 extends over 11 amino acids. Between the trimmed V and J ends, which lost 5 bases and 7 bases, there was a span of 11 bases. The CDR3 nucleotides are TGCAGTGCTCGCAGGGGTCGTGGCTACACCTTC. Its protein product is CSARRGRGYTF.

This chain connects TRBV7-3 to TRBJ2-1; D unresolved. The CDR3 sequence is 13 residues long. CDR1 and CDR2 from the germline V gene are SGHTA and FQGTGA. V was clipped by 2 bases and J by 7 bases, with 9 bases between them. CDR3 in amino acids: CASSLSVGNEQFF. Written as DNA, the CDR3 is TGTGCCAGCAGCTTATCAGTGGGAAATGAGCAGTTCTTC.

V and J are TRBV10-1 and TRBJ2-7, with 15 bases fitting TRBD2. CDR3 length equals 16 residues. V lost 0 bases and J lost 6; bases outside the gene matches: 3. Germline loops: CDR1 WNHNN, CDR2 SYGVQD (reference sequence). The CDR3 DNA sequence: TGCGCCAGCAGTGAGTCGGGACTAGCGGGAGGTCGCGAGCAGTACTTC. It is translated as CASSESGLAGGREQYF.

V gene TRBV7-8 combines with J gene TRBJ1-1; D is undetermined. V lost 5 bases and J 0 bases, leaving 10 bases between the germline ends. Germline V gene lookup returns CDR1 SGHVS and CDR2 FQNEAQ. CDR3 length: 14 amino acids. CDR3 DNA sequence: TGTGCCAGCAGCCCCCTCGGTATGAACACTGAAGCTTTCTTT. It is translated as CASSPLGMNTEAFF.

This clone has more than one count but fewer than ten. The genes are TRBV28 and TRBJ1-6, with D tentatively TRBD1 (6 bases). CDR3 length: 16 amino acids. Trimming left V 5 bases short and J 0 bases short, with 11 bases between. Germline CDR1 MDHEN, CDR2 SYDVKM. CDR3 region: CASSPQDSSYNSPLHF. The CDR3, as DNA: TGTGCCAGCAGTCCCCAGGACAGCTCCTATAATTCACCCCTCCACTTT. The variable domain in full, completed from reference TRBV28 and TRBJ1-6, reads DVKVTQSSRYLVKRTGEKVFLECVQDMDHENMFWYRQDPGLGLRLIYFSYDVKMKEKGDIPEGYSVSREKKERFSLILESASTNQTSMYLCASSPQDSSYNSPLHFGNGTRLTVT.

Points on this clone: At one boundary the junction diverges from the germline segment, which might be a read error. The V and J genes are TRBV7-9 and TRBJ1-5, with D tentatively TRBD1 (6 bases). The CDR3 extends over 14 amino acids. Germline V gene lookup returns CDR1 SEHNR and CDR2 FQNEAQ (reference sequence). In nucleotides, the CDR3 is TGTGCCAGCAGTTTAGGGGGGCCCAATCAGCCCCAGCATTTT. This translates into CASSLGGPNQPQHF.

In this sample, this clone turned up once. The rearrangement uses TRBV4-1 and TRBJ2-5; 8 nucleotides line up with TRBD1. V was clipped by 6 bases and J by 5 bases; unmatched bases: 11. Germline V gene sequence: CDR1 MGHRA, CDR2 YSYEKL. The CDR3 contains 15 residues. The CDR3 coding sequence is TGCGCCAGCAGTTACCGGCAGGGGGCAACTGAGACCCAGTACTTC. It yields the protein CASSYRQGATETQYF.

This clone was recorded only once. The CDR3 DNA is TGTGCCACCAGCAGAGGGACAGGATTGAACACTGAAGCTTTCTTT. Encoded protein: CATSRGTGLNTEAFF. The V call is TRBV15, the J call TRBJ1-1, with 7 nucleotides matching TRBD1. This CDR3 spans 15 amino acids. J gave up 0 bases and V 1 base, and 2 bases lay outside the gene matches. Germline V CDR1 and CDR2: LNHNV, YYDKDF (reference sequence). Together with reference TRBV15 and TRBJ1-1, the CDR3 gives the full variable domain: DAMVIQNPRYQVTQFGKPVTLSCSQTLNHNVMYWYQQKSSQAPKLLFHYYDKDFNNEADTPDNFQSRRPNTSFCFLDIRSPGLGDTAMYLCATSRGTGLNTEAFFGQGTRLTVV.

This clone was counted a single time. The V gene is TRBV4-3, the J gene TRBJ1-2, with D possibly matching TRBD1 (5 bases). V lost 1 base to trimming and J lost 3 bases, with 12 bases between them. This CDR3 comprises 15 residues. Germline V lookup: CDR1 LGHNA, CDR2 YSLEER. CDR3 nucleotide sequence: TGCGCCAGCAGCCAAGTCGCGGCCAGGGACTATGGCTACACCTTC. It yields the protein CASSQVAARDYGYTF.

The chain is built from TRBV28 and TRBJ1-4; the D gene is possibly TRBD1 (5 bases). The germline gives CDR1 MDHEN, CDR2 SYDVKM. The CDR3 runs to 18 residues. Trimming removed 1 base at V and 1 base at J, with 16 bases between. The CDR3 nucleotides read TGTGCCAGCAGTTTATTCGTGAATATAGGGGTAACTAATGAAAAACTGTTTTTT. Translating gives CASSLFVNIGVTNEKLFF. Together with reference TRBV28 and TRBJ1-4, the CDR3 gives the full variable domain: DVKVTQSSRYLVKRTGEKVFLECVQDMDHENMFWYRQDPGLGLRLIYFSYDVKMKEKGDIPEGYSVSREKKERFSLILESASTNQTSMYLCASSLFVNIGVTNEKLFFGSGTQLSVL.

The chain employs TRBV5-4 and TRBJ2-6; 8 nucleotides align to TRBD1. CDR3 length equals 16 residues. CDR1 and CDR2 (germline): SGHNT, YYREEE (reference sequence). Trimming removed 5 bases from V and 5 bases from J; junction bases left unmatched: 9. This CDR3 is CASRLDRDGRANVLTF. In DNA, the CDR3 is TGTGCCAGCAGACTGGACAGGGACGGAAGGGCCAACGTCCTGACTTTC.

The J gene is TRBJ1-2, the V gene TRBV7-2; 10 nucleotides agree with TRBD1. This CDR3 is 15 amino acids long. Unmatched junction bases numbered 6, after V lost 4 bases and J lost 4 bases. Per the germline V gene, CDR1 is SGHTA and CDR2 is FQGNSA. The chain's CDR3 is CASSWGQGISYGYTF. The CDR3 nucleotides are TGTGCCAGCAGCTGGGGACAGGGGATTTCCTATGGCTACACCTTC.

V is TRBV6-5 and J is TRBJ2-3, with TRBD1 matching 8 bases. The germline V gene encodes CDR1 MNHEY and CDR2 SVGAGI. The CDR3 spans 14 residues. V dropped 2 bases and J dropped 8; count of bases not matched to a gene: 6. The CDR3 is CASSYPGQDGTQYF. The CDR3 DNA reads as TGTGCCAGCAGTTACCCGGGACAGGACGGTACGCAGTATTTT.

This chain links TRBV6-5 with TRBJ1-2; the D gene is possibly TRBD1 (5 bases). The germline V gene has CDR1 MNHEY and CDR2 SVGAGI. V was trimmed by 5 bases and J by 8 bases, leaving 18 bases between them. There are 14 residues in the CDR3. The chain's CDR3 is CASSDSSTFEGYTF. The CDR3 DNA follows: TGTGCCAGCAGTGACAGCTCCACCTTTGAGGGCTACACCTTC.

A few counts support this clone. This chain links TRBV27 with TRBJ2-7, with a weak D call TRBD2 (6 bases). Between the trimmed V and J ends, which lost 5 bases and 2 bases, there was a span of 13 bases. CDR1 is MNHEY and CDR2 is SMNVEV in the germline V gene (reference sequence). CDR3 size: 14 residues. The CDR3 DNA reads as TGTGCCAGCAGTCCGGGACTCACCCCCTACGAGCAGTACTTC. Translating it yields CASSPGLTPYEQYF.

This sequence joins TRBV5-1 and TRBJ2-7, with unresolved D. With 4 bases removed from V and 5 bases from J, the gap between germline ends came to 16 bases. Looked up from germline, CDR1 is SGHRS and CDR2 is YFSETQ. CDR3 size: 14 residues. CDR3 DNA sequence: TGCGCCAGCAGCCTAGACCCCCTGAGCAACGAGCAGTACTTC. Translating gives CASSLDPLSNEQYF.

The chain is built from TRBV6-1 and TRBJ2-1; D is unresolved. The CDR3 contains 15 residues. V lost 5 bases and J 0 bases, leaving 11 bases between the germline ends. The germline V gene encodes CDR1 MNHNS and CDR2 SASEGT. DNA of the CDR3: TGTGCCAGCAGTCAGGACGGTAGCTCCTACAATGAGCAGTTCTTC. Protein product: CASSQDGSSYNEQFF.

The chain couples TRBV28 to TRBJ1-6; D is undetermined. CDR3 size: 14 residues. In germline, CDR1 is MDHEN, CDR2 SYDVKM. V lost 2 bases and J lost 3, with 5 bases in between. Written as DNA, the CDR3 is TGTGCCAGCAGTTTAGTGGGCTATAATTCACCCCTCCACTTT. Its protein is CASSLVGYNSPLHF.

This clone came up a few times. The J gene is TRBJ1-5, the V gene TRBV7-2; D not certain. This CDR3 spans 13 amino acids. V gave up 3 bases and J gave up 3 bases, with 6 bases separating them. Germline CDR1 reads SGHTA; CDR2 reads FQGNSA. This chain's CDR3 is CASSLMDNQPQHF. The CDR3 DNA reads as TGTGCCAGCAGCTTGATGGACAATCAGCCCCAGCATTTT.